Shown below are 21 T cell receptor beta chains from a single sample sequenced in a study of blood T cell repertoires in COVID-19. Repertoires were generated with immunoSEQ multiplex PCR, while TCRdb's copy carries only in-frame clones and drops some. The repertoire consists of 73,000 or so clones, with 75% to 85% occurring once and the leading ten covering roughly 6%. The sequenced sample consisted of peripheral blood. These receptors all stem from a woman aged 55 to 70 with acute or convalescent COVID-19.

This clone was recorded a few times. The genes are TRBV19 and TRBJ1-5; 11 bases line up with TRBD1. After removal of 7 bases from V and 8 bases from J, the junction contained 10 bases not matched to a gene. This CDR3 comprises 15 residues. The germline V gene encodes CDR1 LNHDA and CDR2 SQIVND (reference sequence). CDR3 protein: CASNPGTGGKEPQHF. The CDR3 DNA is TGTGCCAGTAACCCCGGGACAGGGGGGAAGGAGCCCCAGCATTTT.

The chain uses TRBV4-1 and TRBJ1-6, with D tentatively TRBD1 (6 bases). The CDR3 sequence is 15 residues long. V lost 1 base and J lost 7, with 11 bases in between. The germline V gene encodes CDR1 MGHRA and CDR2 YSYEKL. CDR3 DNA sequence: TGCGCCAGCAGCCAAGTGGGACATCGGAATTCACCCCTCCACTTT. Encoded protein: CASSQVGHRNSPLHF.

There are many counts of this clone. The CDR3 protein is CASSSEFDSSSYEQYF. The CDR3 DNA reads as TGTGCCAGCAGTTCAGAGTTCGACAGTAGCTCCTACGAGCAGTACTTC. The rearrangement uses TRBV6-5 and TRBJ2-7; a weak D match, TRBD1 (5 bases). V lost 4 bases and J 0 bases, leaving 16 bases between the germline ends. This CDR3 comprises 16 residues. Germline-derived CDR1 and CDR2 are MNHEY and SVGAGI.

In this sample, this clone turned up a few times. The chain couples TRBV30 to TRBJ2-7; no clear D. Germline CDR1 and CDR2: GTSNPN and SVGIG (reference sequence). V was trimmed by 4 bases and J by 2 bases, leaving 12 bases between them. This CDR3 has 13 residues. CDR3 coding DNA: TGTGCCTGGAACCGTGGCACCGCCTACGAGCAGTACTTC. Translation gives CAWNRGTAYEQYF.

The CDR3 DNA is TGTGCCAGCAGCCCGGGACTCCGGAGCACTGAAGCTTTCTTT. As protein: CASSPGLRSTEAFF. The chain employs TRBV4-2 and TRBJ1-1; weak D call: TRBD1 (5 bases). Germline CDR1 LGHNA, CDR2 YNFKEQ. With 4 bases removed from V and 4 bases from J, the gap between germline ends came to 13 bases. The CDR3 sequence is 14 residues long.

Comment on this clone: An end of the junction differs from the germline gene, which may be a read error. The chain has TRBV9 and TRBJ2-7; 8 bases map to TRBD1. This CDR3 is built from 10 residues. Germline V gene lookup returns CDR1 SGDLS and CDR2 YYNGEE. CDR3 in amino acids: CASSVYRGDF. Here the CDR3 DNA reads TGTGCCAGCAGCGTATACAGGGGGGACTTC.

The chain has TRBV7-9 and TRBJ1-3, with 9 bases that match TRBD1. Germline trimming cut 5 bases from V and 7 bases from J; bases unmatched to any gene: 3. The CDR3 spans 13 residues. Looked up from germline, CDR1 is SEHNR and CDR2 is FQNEAQ (reference sequence). The CDR3 nucleotides are TGTGCCAGCAGCACAGGACAGGGGAACACCATATATTTT. Encoded protein: CASSTGQGNTIYF.

J is TRBJ1-2 and V is TRBV4-1, with D maybe TRBD1 (6 bases). Germline loops: CDR1 MGHRA, CDR2 YSYEKL. The ends were cut back, 9 bases at V and 5 bases at J, with 16 bases in the middle. CDR3 length: 13 amino acids. The CDR3: CASRDMGGYGYTF. In DNA form, the CDR3 reads TGCGCCAGTAGGGACATGGGTGGTTATGGCTACACCTTC.

The genes are TRBV19 and TRBJ1-6; D unresolved. Germline CDR1 reads LNHDA; CDR2 reads SQIVND (reference sequence). This CDR3 is 19 amino acids long. V was shortened by 3 bases and J by 0 bases, with 18 bases between the two germline ends. The CDR3 bases are TGTGCCAGTAGTATTCGAGTGGCGGGAGCTGACTCCTATAATTCACCCCTCCACTTT. Amino acids: CASSIRVAGADSYNSPLHF.

The chain has TRBV4-1 and TRBJ1-6; D gene uncertain. Per germline, CDR1 MGHRA and CDR2 YSYEKL. CDR3 length: 16 amino acids. The V and J ends lost 0 bases and 6 bases respectively, with 12 bases between them. DNA of the CDR3: TGCGCCAGCAGCCAAGATCACTTTCGCCCTAATTCACCCCTCCACTTT. It specifies CASSQDHFRPNSPLHF.

The rearrangement joins TRBV19 to TRBJ2-3; D uncertain. Trimming pared 4 bases from V and 6 bases from J, leaving 8 bases between. The CDR3 has 12 residues. The V gene's germline CDR1 is LNHDA and CDR2 SQIVND (reference sequence). The CDR3 region has the DNA TGTGCCAGTAGTAGCTCCCAGGATACGCAGTATTTT. This encodes CASSSSQDTQYF.

Written as DNA, the CDR3 is TGTGCCAGCAGCTCTTCTACAGGGCGCAACACTGAAGCTTTCTTT. Translating gives CASSSSTGRNTEAFF. The chain combines TRBV7-9 with TRBJ1-1, with a tentative D call TRBD1 (6 bases). The CDR3 is 15 residues long. The germline V gene encodes CDR1 SEHNR and CDR2 FQNEAQ (reference sequence). The germline V and J ends were trimmed by 4 bases and 2 bases, with 14 bases remaining between them.

This chain joins TRBV19 and TRBJ1-1, with a tentative D call TRBD1 (5 bases). The CDR3 loop spans 13 amino acids. Trimming pared 4 bases from V and 6 bases from J, leaving 12 bases between. The germline gives CDR1 LNHDA, CDR2 SQIVND (reference sequence). CDR3 amino acids: CASSTTRVSEAFF. CDR3 sequence (DNA): TGTGCCAGTAGTACAACCAGGGTTTCTGAAGCTTTCTTT.

The rearrangement links TRBV7-6 to TRBJ2-1; D may be TRBD2 (6 bases). Trimming cost V 3 bases and J 7 bases, with 13 bases left between them. The CDR3 is 14 residues long. CDR1 SGHVS and CDR2 FNYEAQ come from the germline V gene. In DNA form, the CDR3 reads TGTGCCAGCAGCTTGGGGGGATTCGGAAATGAGCAGTTCTTC. Its protein is CASSLGGFGNEQFF.

This clone appeared a few times. At one boundary the junction diverges from the germline segment, which might be a read error. V usage is TRBV5-6 and J usage is TRBJ1-2, with a tentative D call TRBD1 (6 bases). This CDR3 has 11 amino acids. CDR1 and CDR2 from the germline V gene are SGHDT and YYEEEE. CDR3 region: CASSLGGRIIF. For the CDR3, the DNA is TGTGCCAGCAGCTTAGGGGGACGGATAATCTTC.

The chain combines TRBV18 with TRBJ1-1; D unresolved. The CDR3 covers 11 residues. Germline V gene sequence: CDR1 KGHSH, CDR2 LQKENI. The V end was cut by 2 bases, the J end by 7 bases, with 5 bases between. Here the CDR3 DNA reads TGTGCCAGCTCACCAAAGCGTGAAGCTTTCTTT. Translation gives CASSPKREAFF.

This clone appeared a single time. The chain carries TRBV11-2 and TRBJ2-7; D call uncertain. The CDR3 has 13 residues. Deletions cut 0 bases from V and 6 bases from J, with 9 bases between. The V gene's germline CDR1 is SGHAT and CDR2 FQNNGV. This CDR3 reads CASSLEPGSEQYF. The CDR3 region has the DNA TGTGCCAGCAGCTTAGAGCCAGGCTCCGAGCAGTACTTC.

V gene TRBV14 combines with J gene TRBJ2-2; D unclear. V was cut by 1 base and J by 5 bases, with 8 bases left in between. The CDR3 has 14 amino acids. Germline CDR1 SGHDN, CDR2 FVKESK. The CDR3 spells CASSQGAGTGELFF. The CDR3 DNA reads as TGTGCCAGCAGCCAAGGGGCTGGGACCGGGGAGCTGTTTTTT.

V is TRBV9 and J is TRBJ2-5; TRBD2 is a possible D gene (6 bases). This CDR3 region has 14 residues. V lost 3 bases to trimming and J lost 5 bases, with 14 bases between them. Looked up from germline, CDR1 is SGDLS and CDR2 is YYNGEE. CDR3 nucleotide sequence: TGTGCCAGCAGCGCACTGGGAGGTTGGGAGACCCAGTACTTC. This sequence encodes CASSALGGWETQYF.

This chain links TRBV3-1 (or the pseudogene TRBV3-2) with TRBJ2-1; D may be TRBD1 (6 bases). Germline CDR1 LGHDT, CDR2 YNNKEL (reference sequence). The V and J ends lost 5 bases and 7 bases respectively, with 18 bases between them. The CDR3 extends over 15 amino acids. The CDR3 bases are TGTGCCAGCAGCATATCTCAGGGGCCGTTAAATGAGCAGTTCTTC. Translated, it gives CASSISQGPLNEQFF.

The chain joins TRBV19 to TRBJ2-4, with a possible D match to TRBD1 (6 bases). The CDR3 covers 15 residues. Germline CDR1 and CDR2: LNHDA and SQIVND (reference sequence). V was trimmed by 3 bases and J by 2 bases, leaving 11 bases between them. The chain's CDR3 is CASSIRDTSKNIQYF. DNA for the CDR3: TGTGCCAGTAGTATTAGGGACACTTCCAAAAACATTCAGTACTTC.